Described below is a single T cell receptor (beta chain) sequence and its context. The antigen remains undetermined. The entry originates in a study of OX40 agonist ivuxolimab in advanced cancers. Study details: Treatment of patients was with ivuxolimab, an agonistic anti-OX40 (CD134) antibody. Study-level results: On average, a greater number of expanded clones characterised CD8+ T cells relative to CD4+.

Cycle 7 day 1, cycle 4 day 1, and baseline were the timepoints at which blood was sampled. The table came from immunoSEQ multiplex PCR; TCRdb's copy has only in-frame clones and leaves some out. The sample gives over 15,000 clones, roughly 80% of which show up once; approximately 25% is in the top ten. The CDR3 spans 14 residues. CDR1 and CDR2 (germline): SNHLY, FYNNEI. V gave up 4 bases and J gave up 1 base, with 7 bases separating them. This sequence was found in an adult with an advanced solid tumor such as melanoma, head and neck, liver or kidney cancer. The chain combines TRBV2 with TRBJ2-2; D uncertain. Sequenced material: CD4+ or CD8+ T cells sorted from blood, taken in a trial of the OX40 agonist ivuxolimab. Here the CDR3 reads CASSVGGNTGELFF. The CDR3 coding sequence is TGTGCCAGCAGTGTAGGTGGGAACACCGGGGAGCTGTTTTTT. The complete variable domain, with remaining parts taken from reference TRBV2 and TRBJ2-2, reads EPEVTQTPSHQVTQMGQEVILRCVPISNHLYFYWYRQILGQKVEFLVSFYNNEISEKSEIFDDQFSVERPDGSNFTLKIRSTKLEDSAMYFCASSVGGNTGELFFGEGSRLTVL.